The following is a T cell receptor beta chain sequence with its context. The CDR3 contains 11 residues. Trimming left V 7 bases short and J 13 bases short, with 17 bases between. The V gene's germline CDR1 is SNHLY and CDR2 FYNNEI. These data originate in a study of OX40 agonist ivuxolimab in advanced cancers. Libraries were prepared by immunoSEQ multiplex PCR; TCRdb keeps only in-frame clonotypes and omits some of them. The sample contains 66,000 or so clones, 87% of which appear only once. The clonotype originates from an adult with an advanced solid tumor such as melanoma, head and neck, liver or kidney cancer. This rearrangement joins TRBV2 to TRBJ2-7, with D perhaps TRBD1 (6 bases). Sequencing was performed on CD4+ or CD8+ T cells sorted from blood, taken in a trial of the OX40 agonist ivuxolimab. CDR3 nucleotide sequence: TGTGCCAGCACAGGGGACATCGTGTACTACTTC. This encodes CASTGDIVYYF.